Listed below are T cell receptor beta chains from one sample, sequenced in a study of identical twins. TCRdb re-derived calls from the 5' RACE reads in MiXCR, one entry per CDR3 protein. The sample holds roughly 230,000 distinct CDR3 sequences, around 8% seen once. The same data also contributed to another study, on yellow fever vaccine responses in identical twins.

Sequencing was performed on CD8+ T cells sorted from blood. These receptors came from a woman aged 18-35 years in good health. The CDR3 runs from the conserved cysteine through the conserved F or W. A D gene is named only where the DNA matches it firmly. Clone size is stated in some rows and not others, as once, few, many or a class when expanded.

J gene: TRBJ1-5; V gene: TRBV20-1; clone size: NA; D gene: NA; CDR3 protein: CSASSLRQEPISNQPQHF; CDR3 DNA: TGCAGTGCTAGCTCCCTTCGACAGGAGCCCATAAGCAATCAGCCCCAGCATTTT
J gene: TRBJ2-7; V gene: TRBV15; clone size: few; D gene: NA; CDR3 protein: CATSRDWEVNSYEQYF; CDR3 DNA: TGTGCCACCAGCAGAGATTGGGAGGTTAACTCCTACGAGCAGTACTTC
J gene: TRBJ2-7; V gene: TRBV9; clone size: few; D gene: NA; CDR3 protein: CASSVGGGTGTYEQYF; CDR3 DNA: TGTGCCAGCAGCGTAGGGGGGGGGACAGGAACCTACGAGCAGTACTTC
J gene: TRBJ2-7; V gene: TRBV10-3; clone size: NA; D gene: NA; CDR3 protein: CAISERTGYEQYF; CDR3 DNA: TGTGCCATCAGTGAGCGAACGGGTTACGAGCAGTACTTC
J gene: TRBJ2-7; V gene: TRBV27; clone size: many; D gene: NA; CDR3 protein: CASSSTWGEQYF; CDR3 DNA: TGTGCCAGCAGTAGCACATGGGGCGAGCAGTACTTC
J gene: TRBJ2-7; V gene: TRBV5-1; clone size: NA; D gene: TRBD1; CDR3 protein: CASYPESGQGSYEQYF; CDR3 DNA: TGCGCCAGTTACCCTGAATCGGGACAGGGCTCCTACGAGCAGTACTTC
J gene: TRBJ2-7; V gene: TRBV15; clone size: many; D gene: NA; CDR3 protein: CATSSPQAGSGGLYSYEQYF; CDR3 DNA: TGTGCCACCAGCAGCCCTCAAGCGGGCAGCGGAGGACTATACTCCTACGAGCAGTACTTC
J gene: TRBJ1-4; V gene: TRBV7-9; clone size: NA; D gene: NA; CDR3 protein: CASSLATLGTGKEKLFF; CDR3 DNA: TGTGCCAGCAGCTTAGCCACACTCGGGACGGGAAAGGAAAAACTGTTTTTT
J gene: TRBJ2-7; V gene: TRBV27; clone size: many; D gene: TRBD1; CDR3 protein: CASSPRQGYEQYF; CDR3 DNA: TGTGCCAGCAGTCCGAGACAGGGGTACGAGCAGTACTTC
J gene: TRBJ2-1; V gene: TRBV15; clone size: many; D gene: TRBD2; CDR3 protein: CATTKGLAVLGEQFF; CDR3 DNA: TGTGCCACCACCAAGGGACTAGCGGTCTTAGGTGAGCAGTTCTTC
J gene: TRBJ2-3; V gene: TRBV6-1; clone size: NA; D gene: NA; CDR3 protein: CASSESRGGETDTQYF; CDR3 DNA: TGTGCCAGCAGTGAAAGCAGGGGAGGTGAGACAGATACGCAGTATTTT
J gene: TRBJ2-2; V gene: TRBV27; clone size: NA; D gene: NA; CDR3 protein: CASSFRVRNTGELFF; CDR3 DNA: TGTGCCAGCAGTTTTAGGGTCAGGAACACCGGGGAGCTGTTTTTT